The 8 T cell receptor beta chains below come from one sample, sequenced in a study of cytomegalovirus exposure and HLA in healthy donors. A multiplex PCR was run with 60 Vbeta primers and 13 Jbeta primers. Only in-frame clones appear in the TCRdb table, and some are missing; sequencing was by immunoSEQ multiplex PCR. The sample has 150,000 to 200,000 clones; 77% are singletons. Sequencing was performed on PBMCs. These receptors originate from a male donor in good health and CMV-seropositive.

The V and J genes are TRBV5-1 and TRBJ1-2; D is unresolved. There are 14 residues in the CDR3. Deletions cut 3 bases from V and 1 base from J, with 10 bases between. Germline V CDR1 and CDR2: SGHRS, YFSETQ. In nucleotides, the CDR3 is TGCGCCAGCAGCTCCGACGGGGTTAACTATGGCTACACCTTC. It encodes CASSSDGVNYGYTF.

This clone was seen only once. The V call is TRBV5-6, the J call TRBJ1-2; a possible D gene is TRBD1 (6 bases). The CDR3 is 14 residues long. Between the trimmed V and J ends, which lost 4 bases and 4 bases, there was a span of 14 bases. Germline CDR1 is SGHDT and CDR2 is YYEEEE. The CDR3 bases are TGTGCCAGCAGCGTGTTACAGGGACGCTATGGCTACACCTTC. This encodes CASSVLQGRYGYTF. The complete variable domain, with remaining parts taken from reference TRBV5-6 and TRBJ1-2, reads DAGVTQSPTHLIKTRGQQVTLRCSPKSGHDTVSWYQQALGQGPQFIFQYYEEEERQRGNFPDRFSGHQFPNYSSELNVNALLLGDSALYLCASSVLQGRYGYTFGSGTRLTVV.

V usage is TRBV12-5 and J usage is TRBJ1-1; maybe TRBD1 (6 bases). This CDR3 contains 15 residues. Germline V lookup: CDR1 LGHNT, CDR2 FRNRAP. V was shortened by 1 base and J by 4 bases, with 13 bases between the two germline ends. The CDR3 sequence is CASGLDQGSSTEAFF. The CDR3 region has the DNA TGTGCTAGTGGTTTGGACCAGGGGTCCAGCACTGAAGCTTTCTTT. The whole variable domain, remainder taken from reference TRBV12-5 and TRBJ1-1, is DARVTQTPRHKVTEMGQEVTMRCQPILGHNTVFWYRQTMMQGLELLAYFRNRAPLDDSGMPKDRFSAEMPDATLATLKIQPSEPRDSAVYFCASGLDQGSSTEAFFGQGTRLTVV.

The V call is TRBV5-1, the J call TRBJ1-5, with 7 positions matching TRBD1. With V trimmed by 0 bases and J by 6 bases, 6 bases remained unmatched. CDR1 is SGHRS, CDR2 YFSETQ, per germline. The CDR3 consists of 15 residues. Here the CDR3 DNA reads TGCGCCAGCAGCTTGGTAGCAGGGGGAGGTCAGCCCCAGCATTTT. The encoded protein is CASSLVAGGGQPQHF. Full variable domain (remainder filled in from reference TRBV5-1 and TRBJ1-5): KAGVTQTPRYLIKTRGQQVTLSCSPISGHRSVSWYQQTPGQGLQFLFEYFSETQRNKGNFPGRFSGRQFSNSRSEMNVSTLELGDSALYLCASSLVAGGGQPQHFGDGTRLSIL.

The chain combines TRBV5-4 with TRBJ1-2; D might be TRBD1 (5 bases). CDR3 length: 15 amino acids. In germline, CDR1 is SGHNT, CDR2 YYREEE (reference sequence). The V gene lost 3 bases and the J gene lost 4 bases, with 16 bases spanning the gap. The CDR3 reads CASSYRTGGIYGYTF. The CDR3 nucleotides are TGTGCCAGCAGCTACCGGACGGGGGGAATCTATGGCTACACCTTC.

CDR3 residues: CASSPKGTLETQYF. The CDR3 DNA follows: TGTGCCAGCAGCCCCAAGGGGACTTTAGAGACCCAGTACTTC. The V call is TRBV7-6, the J call TRBJ2-5; weak D call: TRBD2 (6 bases). This CDR3 is built from 14 residues. Trimming took off 5 bases at V and 4 bases at J, with 14 bases between the two ends. Germline assignment: CDR1 SGHVS and CDR2 FNYEAQ.

The rearrangement uses TRBV4-3 and TRBJ2-5; tentatively, D is TRBD2 (6 bases). CDR1 and CDR2 (germline): LGHNA, YSLEER. CDR3 length: 15 amino acids. The ends were cut back, 0 bases at V and 3 bases at J, with 11 bases in the middle. The CDR3 protein is CASSQDGREEETQYF. For the CDR3, the DNA is TGCGCCAGCAGCCAAGACGGCAGGGAGGAAGAGACCCAGTACTTC.

This clone came up once. One end of the junction fails to match germline, which may point to a read error. V and J are TRBV30 and TRBJ1-2; 7 bases fit TRBD1. The CDR3 consists of 13 residues. Germline-derived CDR1 and CDR2 are GTSNPN and SVGIG (reference sequence). The CDR3 DNA reads as TGTGCCCGGAGTGAACAGGGGCCCTATGGCTACACCTTC. This codes for CARSEQGPYGYTF.